Below, one T cell receptor beta chain is given with its context. Its antigen is currently unknown. A read error may account for a junction end that differs from germline. The germline V gene encodes CDR1 SGHAT and CDR2 FQNNGV. This CDR3 region has 15 residues. This record belongs to a study of tumor-infiltrating lymphocytes in primary liver carcinoma. On the study more broadly: Resection treated the patients' primary liver carcinoma. General observations from the study: When set against blood, tumors had a significantly higher top-250-clone fraction (p = 0.039). Lower overlap was observed for tumor-adjacent and tumor-blood pairs relative to tumor region pairs.

RNA isolated from unsorted whole blood supplied the blood RNA, with germline DNA also extracted. With around 490 ng total RNA as template and a constant-region primer, TCR beta cDNA was made. TCR beta libraries came from three nested multiplex PCR rounds using slightly modified ARM-PCR. The two initial PCR rounds, roughly 11 cycles each, used TRBV1-TRBV30 forward and C-beta reverse primers. TCRdb re-called the multiplex PCR reads with MiXCR, one entry per CDR3 protein. Among nearly 200,000 distinct CDR3 sequences listed, around three fifths were seen once. Sequenced input: peripheral blood. The chain employs TRBV11-2 and TRBJ2-7, with 7 bases fitting TRBD2. The receptor was isolated from a woman aged 55-69 years with primary liver carcinoma and hepatitis B virus infection. The CDR3 is CASSFSRASGYKQYF. The CDR3 region has the DNA TGTGCCAGCAGCTTTTCCAGGGCTAGCGGCTACAAGCAGTACTTC.